The clone carrying this T cell receptor beta chain has just a few counts. Its antigen remains unidentified. Hyperthyroidism, newly diagnosed and lasting under 2 months, affected patients aged 18 to 65. Any patient presenting with uncontrolled infection, other autoimmune disease, pregnancy or lactation was left out. For the diagnoses, clinical symptoms, serum thyroxine and TRAb, thyroid ultrasound and orbital computed tomography were used. Amplified TCR beta CDR3 regions derived from RNA transcripts. The TCR CDR3 first-round RT-PCR relied on the HTBI primer set. TCRdb analysed the multiplex PCR reads with MiXCR anew, one entry per CDR3 protein. The sample lists around 720,000 distinct CDR3 sequences; roughly a third were seen once. This sample was taken from a study of T cells in Graves' hyperthyroidism and ophthalmopathy. CDR1 SGDLS and CDR2 YYNGEE come from the germline V gene. The CDR3 is made up of 15 amino acids. Trimming cost V 0 bases and J 6 bases, with 10 bases left between them.

Study outcomes and limitations: A median approximately 6.5 months before onset, the model predicted ophthalmopathy.

This sequence originates from a woman between 40 and 50 years old with Graves' hyperthyroidism. The chain joins TRBV9 to TRBJ1-6, with a tentative D call TRBD1 (6 bases). The sample was blood. CDR3 residues: CASSVGGHFNSPLHF. The CDR3 nucleotides read TGTGCCAGCAGCGTAGGGGGACACTTTAATTCACCCCTCCACTTT. The entire variable domain, with the rest obtained from reference TRBV9 and TRBJ1-6, is as follows: DSGVTQTPKHLITATGQRVTLRCSPRSGDLSVYWYQQSLDQGLQFLIQYYNGEERAKGNILERFSAQQFPDLHSELNLSSLELGDSALYFCASSVGGHFNSPLHFGNGTRLTVT.